This entry is about one TCR beta chain. The entry originates in a study of OX40 agonist ivuxolimab in advanced cancers. The CDR3 is made up of 14 amino acids. Trimming at V came to 8 bases and at J to 1 base, leaving 7 bases not matched to a gene. The germline gives CDR1 SNHLY, CDR2 FYNNEI. Assay: immunoSEQ multiplex PCR; the TCRdb copy retains only in-frame clones and omits some. The sample holds around 31,000 clones, just under 90% seen once. The J gene is TRBJ2-5, the V gene TRBV2, with TRBD1 identical over 7 bases. The material sequenced was CD4+ or CD8+ T cells sorted from blood, taken in a trial of the OX40 agonist ivuxolimab. The clonotype was recovered from an adult with an advanced solid tumor such as melanoma, head and neck, liver or kidney cancer. DNA of the CDR3: TGTGCCAGCGTTGGGACAGCTTCCCAAGAGACCCAGTACTTC. It encodes CASVGTASQETQYF.